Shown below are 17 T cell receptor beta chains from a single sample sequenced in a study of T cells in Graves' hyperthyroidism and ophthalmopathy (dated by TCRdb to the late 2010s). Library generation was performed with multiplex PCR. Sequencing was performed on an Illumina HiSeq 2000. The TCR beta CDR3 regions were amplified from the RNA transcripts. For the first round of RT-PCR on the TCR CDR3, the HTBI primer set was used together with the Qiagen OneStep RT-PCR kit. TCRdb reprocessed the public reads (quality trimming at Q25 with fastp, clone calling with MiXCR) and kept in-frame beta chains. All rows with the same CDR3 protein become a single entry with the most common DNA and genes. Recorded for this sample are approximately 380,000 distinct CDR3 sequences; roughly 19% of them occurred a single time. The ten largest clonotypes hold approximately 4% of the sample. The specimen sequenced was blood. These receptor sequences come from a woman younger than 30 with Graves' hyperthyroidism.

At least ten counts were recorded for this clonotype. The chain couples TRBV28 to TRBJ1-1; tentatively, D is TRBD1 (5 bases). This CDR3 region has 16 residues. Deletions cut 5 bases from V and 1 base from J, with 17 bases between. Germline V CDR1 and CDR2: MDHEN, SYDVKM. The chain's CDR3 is CASSPHRWVWNTEAFF. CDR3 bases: TGTGCCAGCAGTCCCCACAGGTGGGTTTGGAACACTGAAGCTTTCTTT. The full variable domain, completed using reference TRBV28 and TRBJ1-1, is DVKVTQSSRYLVKRTGEKVFLECVQDMDHENMFWYRQDPGLGLRLIYFSYDVKMKEKGDIPEGYSVSREKKERFSLILESASTNQTSMYLCASSPHRWVWNTEAFFGQGTRLTVV.

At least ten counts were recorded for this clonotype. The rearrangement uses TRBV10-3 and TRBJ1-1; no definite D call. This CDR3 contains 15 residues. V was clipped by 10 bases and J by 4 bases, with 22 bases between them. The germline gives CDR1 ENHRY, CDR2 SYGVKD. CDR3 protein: CATSSTVPPATEAFF. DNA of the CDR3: TGTGCCACCTCCTCGACGGTCCCCCCAGCCACTGAAGCTTTCTTT.

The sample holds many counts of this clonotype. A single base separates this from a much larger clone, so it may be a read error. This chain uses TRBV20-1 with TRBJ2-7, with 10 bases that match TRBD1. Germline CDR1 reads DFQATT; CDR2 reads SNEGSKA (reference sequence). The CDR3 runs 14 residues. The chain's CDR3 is CSAPTGTGDYGQYF. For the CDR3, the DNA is TGCAGTGCCCCTACCGGGACAGGGGACTACGGGCAGTACTTC.

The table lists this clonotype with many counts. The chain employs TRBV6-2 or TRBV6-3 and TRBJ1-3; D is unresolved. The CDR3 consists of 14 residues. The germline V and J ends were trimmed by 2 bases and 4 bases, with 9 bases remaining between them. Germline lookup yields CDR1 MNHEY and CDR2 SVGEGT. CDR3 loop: CASSYGHDGNTIYF. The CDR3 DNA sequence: TGTGCCAGCAGTTACGGGCACGACGGAAACACCATATATTTT.

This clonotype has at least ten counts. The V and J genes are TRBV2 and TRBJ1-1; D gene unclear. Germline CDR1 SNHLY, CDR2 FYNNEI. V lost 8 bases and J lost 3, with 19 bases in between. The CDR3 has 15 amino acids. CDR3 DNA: TGTGCCAGCCATCCGGCGAGGGCCGGGGACACTGAAGCTTTCTTT. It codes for CASHPARAGDTEAFF. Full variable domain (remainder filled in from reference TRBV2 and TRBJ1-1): EPEVTQTPSHQVTQMGQEVILRCVPISNHLYFYWYRQILGQKVEFLVSFYNNEISEKSEIFDDQFSVERPDGSNFTLKIRSTKLEDSAMYFCASHPARAGDTEAFFGQGTRLTVV.

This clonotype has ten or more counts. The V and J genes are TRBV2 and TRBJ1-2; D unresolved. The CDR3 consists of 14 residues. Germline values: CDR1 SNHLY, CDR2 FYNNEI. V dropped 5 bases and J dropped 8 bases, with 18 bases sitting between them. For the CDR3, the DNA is TGTGCCAGCAGTTCGGGGATAGGATTCGGCGGCTACACCTTC. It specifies CASSSGIGFGGYTF.

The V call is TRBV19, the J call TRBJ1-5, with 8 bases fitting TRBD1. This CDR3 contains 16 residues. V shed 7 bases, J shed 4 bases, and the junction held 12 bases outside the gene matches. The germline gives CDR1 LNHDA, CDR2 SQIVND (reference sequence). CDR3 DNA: TGTGCCAGTACCCCGACAGGGGTAATTCTTAATCAGCCCCAGCATTTT. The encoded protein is CASTPTGVILNQPQHF.

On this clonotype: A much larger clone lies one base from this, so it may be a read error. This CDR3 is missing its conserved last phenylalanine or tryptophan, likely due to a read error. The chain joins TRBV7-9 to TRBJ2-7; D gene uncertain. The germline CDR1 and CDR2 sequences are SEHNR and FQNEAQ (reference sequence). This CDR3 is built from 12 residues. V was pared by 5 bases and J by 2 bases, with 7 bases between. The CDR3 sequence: CASSPLTYEQYS. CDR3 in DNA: TGTGCCAGCAGCCCATTAACCTACGAGCAGTACTCC.

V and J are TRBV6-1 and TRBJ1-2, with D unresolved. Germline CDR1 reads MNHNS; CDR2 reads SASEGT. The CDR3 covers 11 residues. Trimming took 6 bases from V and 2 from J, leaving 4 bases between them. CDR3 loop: CASRTNYGYTF. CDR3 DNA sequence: TGTGCCAGCAGGACCAACTATGGCTACACCTTC.

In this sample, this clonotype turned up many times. Here the CDR3 DNA reads TGTGCCACCAGCTCGAACCGGGGCGAATCTGGAAACACCATATATTTT. Its protein is CATSSNRGESGNTIYF. The chain employs TRBV15 and TRBJ1-3; D perhaps matches TRBD1 (5 bases). CDR3 length: 16 residues. Trimming pared 5 bases from V and 1 base from J, leaving 15 bases between. Germline assignment: CDR1 LNHNV and CDR2 YYDKDF (reference sequence).

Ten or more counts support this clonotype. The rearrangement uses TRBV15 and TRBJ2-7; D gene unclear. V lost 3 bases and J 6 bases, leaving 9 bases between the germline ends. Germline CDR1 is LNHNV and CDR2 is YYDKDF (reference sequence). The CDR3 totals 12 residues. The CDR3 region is CATSSGNPEQYF. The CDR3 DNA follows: TGTGCCACCAGCAGTGGGAATCCCGAGCAGTACTTC.

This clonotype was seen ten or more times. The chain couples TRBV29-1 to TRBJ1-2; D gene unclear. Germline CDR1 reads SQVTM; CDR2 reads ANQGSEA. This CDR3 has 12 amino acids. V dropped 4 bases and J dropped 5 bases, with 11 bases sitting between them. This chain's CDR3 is CSVARDPYGYTF. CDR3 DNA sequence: TGCAGCGTTGCCCGAGATCCGTATGGCTACACCTTC.

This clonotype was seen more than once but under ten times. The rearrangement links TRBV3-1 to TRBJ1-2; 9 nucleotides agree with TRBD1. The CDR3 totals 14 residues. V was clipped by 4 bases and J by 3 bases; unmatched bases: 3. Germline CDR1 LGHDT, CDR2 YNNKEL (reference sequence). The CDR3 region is CASSPRQGDYGYTF. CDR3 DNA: TGTGCCAGCAGCCCCCGACAGGGGGACTATGGCTACACCTTC.

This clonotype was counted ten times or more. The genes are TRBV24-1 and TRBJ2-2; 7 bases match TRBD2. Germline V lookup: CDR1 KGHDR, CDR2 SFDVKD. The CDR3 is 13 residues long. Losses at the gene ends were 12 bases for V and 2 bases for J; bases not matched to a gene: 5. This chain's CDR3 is CASGTINTGELFF. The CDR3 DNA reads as TGTGCCTCGGGGACTATAAACACCGGGGAGCTGTTTTTT.

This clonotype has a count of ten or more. CDR3 loop: CAGYTGLYGYTF. The DNA of the CDR3 is TGTGCCGGGTACACAGGACTCTATGGCTACACCTTC. The genes are TRBV19 and TRBJ1-2, with a tentative D call TRBD1 (5 bases). Germline lookup yields CDR1 LNHDA and CDR2 SQIVND (reference sequence). Deletions cut 11 bases from V and 4 bases from J, with 14 bases between. This CDR3 has 12 amino acids. Combining the CDR3 with reference TRBV19 and TRBJ1-2 gives the whole variable domain DGGITQSPKYLFRKEGQNVTLSCEQNLNHDAMYWYRQDPGQGLRLIYYSQIVNDFQKGDIAEGYSVSREKKESFPLTVTSAQKNPTAFYLCAGYTGLYGYTFGSGTRLTVV.

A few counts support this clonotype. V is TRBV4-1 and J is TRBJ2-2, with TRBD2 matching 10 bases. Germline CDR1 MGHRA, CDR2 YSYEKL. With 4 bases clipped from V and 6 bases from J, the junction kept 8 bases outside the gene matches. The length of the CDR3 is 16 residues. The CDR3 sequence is CASSRLSGGAPGELFF. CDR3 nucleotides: TGCGCCAGCAGCCGATTGAGCGGGGGGGCCCCCGGGGAGCTGTTTTTT.

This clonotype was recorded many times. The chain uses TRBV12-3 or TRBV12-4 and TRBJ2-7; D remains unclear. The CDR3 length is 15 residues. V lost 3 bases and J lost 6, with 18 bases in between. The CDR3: CASSLERGRASEQYF. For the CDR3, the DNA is TGTGCCAGCAGTTTGGAGCGCGGTCGTGCCTCCGAGCAGTACTTC.